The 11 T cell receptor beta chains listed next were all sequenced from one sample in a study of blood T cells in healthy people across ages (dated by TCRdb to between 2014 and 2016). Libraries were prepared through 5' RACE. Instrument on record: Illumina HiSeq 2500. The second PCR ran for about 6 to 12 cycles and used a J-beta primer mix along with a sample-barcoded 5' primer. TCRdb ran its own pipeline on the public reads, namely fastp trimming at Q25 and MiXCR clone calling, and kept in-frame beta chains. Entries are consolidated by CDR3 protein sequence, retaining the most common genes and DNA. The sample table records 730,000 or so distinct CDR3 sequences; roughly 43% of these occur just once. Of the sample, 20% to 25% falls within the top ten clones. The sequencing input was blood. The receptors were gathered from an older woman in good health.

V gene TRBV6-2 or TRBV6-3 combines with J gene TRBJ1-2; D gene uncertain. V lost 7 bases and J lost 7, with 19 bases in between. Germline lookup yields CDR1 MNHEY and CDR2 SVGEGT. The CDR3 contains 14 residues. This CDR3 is CASKRNSGSGGYTF. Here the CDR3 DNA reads TGTGCCAGCAAAAGGAATAGCGGCTCAGGTGGCTACACCTTC.

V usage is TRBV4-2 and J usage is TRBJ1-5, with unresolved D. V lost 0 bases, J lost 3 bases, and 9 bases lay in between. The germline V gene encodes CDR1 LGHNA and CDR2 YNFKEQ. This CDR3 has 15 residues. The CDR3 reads CASSQDREFNQPQHF. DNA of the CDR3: TGTGCCAGCAGCCAAGATAGAGAATTCAATCAGCCCCAGCATTTT.

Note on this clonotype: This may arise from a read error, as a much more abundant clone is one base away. The CDR3 coding sequence is TGTGCCAGCAGTGTACTTACTAGCACAGATACGCAGTATTTT. The encoded protein is CASSVLTSTDTQYF. This chain links TRBV27 with TRBJ2-3; D call uncertain. Germline values: CDR1 MNHEY, CDR2 SMNVEV (reference sequence). V lost 5 bases and J lost 0, with 9 bases in between. There are 14 residues in the CDR3.

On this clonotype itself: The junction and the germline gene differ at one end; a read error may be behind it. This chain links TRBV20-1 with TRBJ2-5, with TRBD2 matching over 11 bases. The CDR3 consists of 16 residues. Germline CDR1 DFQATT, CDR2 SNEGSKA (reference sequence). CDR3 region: CSASDHSGGAGEAQYF. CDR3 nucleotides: TGCAGTGCTAGTGACCATAGCGGGGGGGCGGGAGAGGCCCAGTACTTC.

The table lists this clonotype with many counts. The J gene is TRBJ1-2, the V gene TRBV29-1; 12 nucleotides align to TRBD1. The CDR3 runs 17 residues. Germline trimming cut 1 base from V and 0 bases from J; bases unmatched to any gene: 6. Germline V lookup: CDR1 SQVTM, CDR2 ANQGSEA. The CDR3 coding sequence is TGCAGCGTTGAAGCTCCCGGGACAGGGGGCCCTAACTATGGCTACACCTTC. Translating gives CSVEAPGTGGPNYGYTF.

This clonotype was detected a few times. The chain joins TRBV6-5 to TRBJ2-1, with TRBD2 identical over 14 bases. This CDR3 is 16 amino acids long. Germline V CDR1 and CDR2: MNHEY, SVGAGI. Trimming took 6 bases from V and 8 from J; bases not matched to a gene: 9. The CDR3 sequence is CASRPPGLAGDYEQFF. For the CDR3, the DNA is TGTGCCAGCAGGCCCCCGGGACTAGCGGGGGACTATGAGCAGTTCTTC.

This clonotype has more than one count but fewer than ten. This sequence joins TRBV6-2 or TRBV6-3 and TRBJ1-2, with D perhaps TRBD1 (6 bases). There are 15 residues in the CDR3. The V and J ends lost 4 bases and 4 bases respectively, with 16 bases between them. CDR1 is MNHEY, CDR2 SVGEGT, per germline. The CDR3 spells CASSSRPGHFYGYTF. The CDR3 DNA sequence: TGTGCCAGCAGTTCCCGACCGGGACACTTCTATGGCTACACCTTC.

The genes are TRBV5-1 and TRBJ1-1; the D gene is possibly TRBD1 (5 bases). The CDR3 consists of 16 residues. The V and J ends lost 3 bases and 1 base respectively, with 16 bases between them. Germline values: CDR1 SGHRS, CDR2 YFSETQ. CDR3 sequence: CASSSPGGAENTEAFF. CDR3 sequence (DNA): TGCGCCAGCAGCTCCCCCGGAGGGGCGGAGAACACTGAAGCTTTCTTT.

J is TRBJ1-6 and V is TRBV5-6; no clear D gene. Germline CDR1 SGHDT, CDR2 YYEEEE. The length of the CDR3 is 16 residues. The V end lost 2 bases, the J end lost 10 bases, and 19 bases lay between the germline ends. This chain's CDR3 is CASSLYSVPWQSPLHF. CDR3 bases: TGTGCCAGCAGCTTATACTCCGTCCCCTGGCAGTCACCCCTCCACTTT.

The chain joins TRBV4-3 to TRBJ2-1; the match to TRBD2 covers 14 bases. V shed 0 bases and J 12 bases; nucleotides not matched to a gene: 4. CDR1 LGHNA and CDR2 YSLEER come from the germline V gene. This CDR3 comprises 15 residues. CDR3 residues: CASSQEGGLAGVQFF. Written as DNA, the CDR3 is TGCGCCAGCAGCCAAGAAGGGGGACTAGCGGGAGTGCAGTTCTTC.

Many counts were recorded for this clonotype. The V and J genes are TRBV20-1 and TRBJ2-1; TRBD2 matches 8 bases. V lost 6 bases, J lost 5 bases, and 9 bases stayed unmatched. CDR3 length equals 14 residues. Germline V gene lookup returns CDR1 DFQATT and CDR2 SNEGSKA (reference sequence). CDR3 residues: CSAASGRGHNEQFF. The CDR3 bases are TGCAGTGCCGCGAGCGGGAGAGGACACAATGAGCAGTTCTTC.